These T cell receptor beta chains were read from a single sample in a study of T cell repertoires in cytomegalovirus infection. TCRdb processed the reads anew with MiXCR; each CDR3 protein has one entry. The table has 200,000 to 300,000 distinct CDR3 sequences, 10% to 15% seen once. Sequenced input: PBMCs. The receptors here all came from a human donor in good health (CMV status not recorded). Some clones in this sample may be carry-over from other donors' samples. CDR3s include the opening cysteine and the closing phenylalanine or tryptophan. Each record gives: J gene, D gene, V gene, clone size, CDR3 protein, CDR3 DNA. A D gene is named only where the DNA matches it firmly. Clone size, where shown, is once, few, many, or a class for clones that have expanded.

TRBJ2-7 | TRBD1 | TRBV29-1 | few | CSVGQAREQYF | TGCAGCGTCGGACAGGCTAGGGAGCAGTACTTC
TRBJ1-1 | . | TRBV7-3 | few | CASSTEGRANTEAFF | TGTGCCAGCAGCACCGAGGGGAGGGCGAACACTGAAGCTTTCTTT
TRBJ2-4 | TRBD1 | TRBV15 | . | CATSNPGTGGDKNIQYF | TGTGCCACCAGCAATCCCGGGACAGGGGGCGACAAAAACATTCAGTACTTC
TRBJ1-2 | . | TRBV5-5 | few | CASSLTTHQPNYGYTF | TGTGCCAGCAGCTTGACGACACACCAGCCCAACTATGGCTACACCTTC
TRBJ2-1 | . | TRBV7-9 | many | CASSLLGGREKGEQFF | TGTGCCAGCAGCCTCCTGGGAGGTAGGGAGAAGGGTGAGCAGTTCTTC
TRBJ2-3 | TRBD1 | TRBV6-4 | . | CARLDRVDTQYF | TGTGCCAGATTAGACAGGGTAGATACGCAGTATTTT
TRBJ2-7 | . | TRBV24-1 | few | CATSDSSEGTYEQYF | TGTGCCACCAGTGATTCCTCGGAAGGGACCTACGAGCAGTACTTC
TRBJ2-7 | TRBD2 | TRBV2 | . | CASSEERDYEQYF | TGTGCCAGCAGTGAAGAGCGGGACTACGAGCAGTACTTC
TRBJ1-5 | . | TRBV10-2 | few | CASNEGPQPQHF | TGCGCCAGCAATGAGGGGCCTCAGCCCCAGCATTTT
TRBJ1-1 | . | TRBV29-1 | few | CSVEAGTGATEAFF | TGCAGCGTTGAAGCCGGAACGGGGGCCACTGAAGCTTTCTTT
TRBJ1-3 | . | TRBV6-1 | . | CASSEAPGNSGNTIYF | TGTGCCAGCAGTGAAGCGCCAGGGAACTCTGGAAACACCATATATTTT
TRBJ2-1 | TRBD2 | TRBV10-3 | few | CAISEGRGAGGEQFF | TGTGCCATCAGTGAGGGGCGGGGGGCCGGGGGTGAGCAGTTCTTC
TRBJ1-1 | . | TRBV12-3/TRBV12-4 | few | CASSLGGGALDTEAFF | TGTGCCAGCAGCCTGGGGGGGGGGGCGCTGGACACTGAAGCTTTCTTT
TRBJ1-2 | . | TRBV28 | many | CASSLSVYGYTF | TGTGCCAGCAGTCTCTCTGTTTATGGCTACACCTTC
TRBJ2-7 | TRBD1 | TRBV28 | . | CASRQGAGEQYF | TGTGCCAGTCGGCAGGGGGCCGGCGAGCAGTACTTC
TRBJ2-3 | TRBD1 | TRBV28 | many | CASSFGTDTDTQYF | TGTGCCAGCAGCTTCGGGACAGACACAGATACGCAGTATTTT
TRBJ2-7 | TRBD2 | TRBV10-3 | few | CAISLAGDGSYEQYF | TGTGCCATCAGTCTAGCGGGAGACGGCTCCTACGAGCAGTACTTC
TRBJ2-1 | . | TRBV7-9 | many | CASSWGPQSYNEQFF | TGTGCCAGCAGCTGGGGGCCACAGTCGTACAATGAGCAGTTCTTC
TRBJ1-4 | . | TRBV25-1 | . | CASGPSGTNNEKLFF | TGTGCCAGCGGGCCCTCCGGTACTAATAATGAAAAACTGTTTTTT
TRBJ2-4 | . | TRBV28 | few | CASSFLQGGLAKNIQYF | TGTGCCAGCAGTTTCTTACAGGGAGGACTAGCCAAAAACATTCAGTACTTC
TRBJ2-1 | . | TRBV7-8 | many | CASSSIQGTGGNEQFF | TGTGCCAGCAGCTCGATACAGGGGACGGGGGGCAATGAGCAGTTCTTC
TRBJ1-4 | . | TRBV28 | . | CASSYPLEKLFF | TGTGCCAGCAGCTACCCGCTTGAAAAACTGTTTTTT
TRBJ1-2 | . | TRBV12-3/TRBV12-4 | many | CASTPTAGYFGYTF | TGTGCCAGCACCCCCACGGCAGGGTACTTTGGCTACACCTTC
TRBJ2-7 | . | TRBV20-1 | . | CSARDLGGAYEQYF | TGCAGTGCTAGAGATCTTGGCGGTGCCTACGAGCAGTACTTC
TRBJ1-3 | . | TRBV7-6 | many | CAIQGGGNTIYF | TGTGCCATCCAGGGAGGTGGAAACACCATATATTTT
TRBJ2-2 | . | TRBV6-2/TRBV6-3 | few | CASSYAIGTGELFF | TGTGCCAGCAGTTACGCAATAGGCACCGGGGAGCTGTTTTTT
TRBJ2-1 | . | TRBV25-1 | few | CASSESGRSEQFF | TGTGCCAGCAGTGAGTCAGGGAGGAGTGAGCAGTTCTTC
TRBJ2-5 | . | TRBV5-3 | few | CASSLGGRGVETQYF | TGTGCCAGCAGCTTGGGTGGGAGGGGGGTGGAGACCCAGTACTTC
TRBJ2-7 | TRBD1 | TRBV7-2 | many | CASSPQGGQGAYEQYF | TGTGCCAGCAGCCCCCAGGGGGGACAGGGGGCATACGAGCAGTACTTC
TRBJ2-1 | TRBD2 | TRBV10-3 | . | CAISDGGSSGGQQFF | TGTGCCATCAGTGATGGGGGTAGTAGCGGGGGTCAGCAGTTCTTC
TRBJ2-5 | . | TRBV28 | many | CASRVSTPGETQYF | TGTGCCAGCAGAGTAAGCACCCCAGGGGAGACCCAGTACTTC
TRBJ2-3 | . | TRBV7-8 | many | CASSPTRGRRTDTQYF | TGTGCCAGCAGCCCAACCCGCGGACGCCGCACAGATACGCAGTATTTT
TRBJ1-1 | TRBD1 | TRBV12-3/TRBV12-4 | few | CASTRDRGGAFF | TGTGCCAGCACCCGAGACAGGGGCGGAGCTTTCTTT
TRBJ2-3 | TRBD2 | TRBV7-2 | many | CASSFTGTRGTDTQYF | TGTGCCAGCAGCTTTACAGGGACTAGAGGCACAGATACGCAGTATTTT
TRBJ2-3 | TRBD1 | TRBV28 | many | CASSQSRIGTGPDTQYF | TGTGCCAGCAGTCAATCCCGGATAGGGACAGGGCCAGATACGCAGTATTTT